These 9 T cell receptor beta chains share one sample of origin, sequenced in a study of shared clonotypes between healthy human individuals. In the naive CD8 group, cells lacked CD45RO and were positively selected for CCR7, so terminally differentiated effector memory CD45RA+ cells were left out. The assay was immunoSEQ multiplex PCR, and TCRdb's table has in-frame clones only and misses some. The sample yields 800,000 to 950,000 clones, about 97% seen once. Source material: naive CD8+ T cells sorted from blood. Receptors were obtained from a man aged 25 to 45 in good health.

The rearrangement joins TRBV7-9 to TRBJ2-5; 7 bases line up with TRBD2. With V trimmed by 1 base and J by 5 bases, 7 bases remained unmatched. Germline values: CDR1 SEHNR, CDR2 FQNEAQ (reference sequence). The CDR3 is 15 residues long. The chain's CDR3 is CASSLVGGSGETQYF. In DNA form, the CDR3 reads TGTGCCAGCAGCTTAGTTGGCGGGAGTGGGGAGACCCAGTACTTC.

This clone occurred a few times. In nucleotides, the CDR3 is TGTGCCAGCAGTTTAGTAGGGGGACCCCATCAGCCCCAGCATTTT. It codes for CASSLVGGPHQPQHF. The rearrangement joins TRBV28 to TRBJ1-5; a weak D match, TRBD1 (6 bases). Trimming took off 2 bases at V and 5 bases at J, with 13 bases between the two ends. This CDR3 region has 15 residues. CDR1 and CDR2 from the germline V gene are MDHEN and SYDVKM.

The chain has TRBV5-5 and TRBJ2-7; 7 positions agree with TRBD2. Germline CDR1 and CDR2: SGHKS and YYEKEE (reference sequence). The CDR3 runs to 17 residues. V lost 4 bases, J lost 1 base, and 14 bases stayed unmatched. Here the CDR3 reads CASSQAHGGSSSYEQYF. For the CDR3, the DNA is TGTGCCAGCAGCCAAGCCCACGGCGGGAGTAGTTCCTACGAGCAGTACTTC.

Here the CDR3 DNA reads TGTGCCTGGAGTGCGTTTGGGGATGAGCAGTTCTTC. Protein: CAWSAFGDEQFF. The chain has TRBV30 and TRBJ2-1, with D unresolved. This CDR3 has 12 residues. Germline V gives CDR1 GTSNPN, CDR2 SVGIG (reference sequence). V was shortened by 1 base and J by 8 bases, with 9 bases between the two germline ends.

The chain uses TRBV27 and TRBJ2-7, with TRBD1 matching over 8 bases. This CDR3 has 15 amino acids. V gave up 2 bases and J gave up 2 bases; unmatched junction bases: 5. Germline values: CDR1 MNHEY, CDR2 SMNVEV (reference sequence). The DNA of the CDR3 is TGTGCCAGCAGTTTACTTGGGGACAGGACCTACGAGCAGTACTTC. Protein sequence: CASSLLGDRTYEQYF.

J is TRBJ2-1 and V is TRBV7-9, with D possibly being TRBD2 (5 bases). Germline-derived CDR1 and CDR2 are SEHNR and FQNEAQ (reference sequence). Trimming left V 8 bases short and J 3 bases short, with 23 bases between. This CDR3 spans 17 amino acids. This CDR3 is CASRTGRDKNRYNEQFF. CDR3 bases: TGTGCCAGCCGAACGGGCCGGGATAAGAACCGCTACAATGAGCAGTTCTTC.

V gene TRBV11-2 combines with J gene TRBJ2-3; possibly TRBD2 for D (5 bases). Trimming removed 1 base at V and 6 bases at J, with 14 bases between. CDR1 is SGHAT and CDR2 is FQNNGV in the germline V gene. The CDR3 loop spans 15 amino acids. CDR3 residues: CASSLALRRGDTQYF. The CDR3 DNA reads TGTGCCAGCAGCTTAGCGCTTAGGAGAGGGGATACGCAGTATTTT.

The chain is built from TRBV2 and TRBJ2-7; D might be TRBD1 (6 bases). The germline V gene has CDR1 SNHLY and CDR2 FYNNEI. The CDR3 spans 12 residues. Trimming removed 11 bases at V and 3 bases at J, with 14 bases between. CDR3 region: CAPRGPGYEQYF. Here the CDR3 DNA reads TGTGCCCCCAGGGGCCCGGGCTACGAGCAGTACTTC.

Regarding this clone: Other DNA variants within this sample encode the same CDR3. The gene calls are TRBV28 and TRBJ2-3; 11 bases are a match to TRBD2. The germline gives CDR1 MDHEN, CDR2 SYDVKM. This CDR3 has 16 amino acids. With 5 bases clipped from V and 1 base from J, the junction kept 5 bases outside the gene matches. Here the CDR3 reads CASSRETSGGTDTQYF. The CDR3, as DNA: TGTGCCAGCAGTCGGGAGACTAGCGGGGGCACAGATACGCAGTATTTT.